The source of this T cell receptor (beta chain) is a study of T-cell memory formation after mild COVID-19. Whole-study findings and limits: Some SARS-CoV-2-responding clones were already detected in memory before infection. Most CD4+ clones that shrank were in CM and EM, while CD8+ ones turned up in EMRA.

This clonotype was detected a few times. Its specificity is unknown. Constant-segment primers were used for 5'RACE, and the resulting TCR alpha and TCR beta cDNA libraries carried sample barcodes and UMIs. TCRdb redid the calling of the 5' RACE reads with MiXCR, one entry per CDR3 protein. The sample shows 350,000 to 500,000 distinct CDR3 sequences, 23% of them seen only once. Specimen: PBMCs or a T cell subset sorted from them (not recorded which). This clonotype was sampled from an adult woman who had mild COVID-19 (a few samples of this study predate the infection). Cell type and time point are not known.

CDR3 amino acids: CASSYSARVSNTEAFF. As DNA, the CDR3 is TGTGCCAGCAGTTACTCGGCCAGGGTATCGAACACTGAAGCTTTCTTT. The gene calls are TRBV6-5 and TRBJ1-1, with D possibly being TRBD1 (5 bases). The germline gives CDR1 MNHEY, CDR2 SVGAGI. CDR3 length: 16 amino acids. Trimming took off 0 bases at V and 1 base at J, with 12 bases between the two ends.